This T cell receptor beta chain is from a study of T cell responses to AZD1222 COVID-19 vaccine. Study-wide results and caveats: Donors were mostly white British, more females; clonal diversity possibly underestimated. All repertoire sampling was performed exclusively after the peak T cell response.

Only in-frame clones appear in the TCRdb table, and some are missing; sequencing was by immunoSEQ multiplex PCR. The table includes about 140,000 clones, 75% to 95% detected once. For this clone: Its antigen is not identified.

CDR1 is SNHLY and CDR2 is FYNNEI in the germline V gene. Between the trimmed V and J ends, which lost 3 bases and 2 bases, there was a span of 10 bases. The CDR3 spans 14 residues. The sample was peripheral blood, taken on day 0 of AZD1222 vaccination. The chain carries TRBV2 and TRBJ1-2, with D uncertain. This sequence originates from an adult in good health. The DNA of the CDR3 is TGTGCCAGCAGTGATCGGCTGCTCAACTATGGCTACACCTTC. Encoded protein: CASSDRLLNYGYTF. The variable domain in full, with the rest retrieved from reference TRBV2 and TRBJ1-2, is EPEVTQTPSHQVTQMGQEVILRCVPISNHLYFYWYRQILGQKVEFLVSFYNNEISEKSEIFDDQFSVERPDGSNFTLKIRSTKLEDSAMYFCASSDRLLNYGYTFGSGTRLTVV.